This T cell receptor beta chain was sequenced during a study of cytomegalovirus exposure and HLA in healthy donors. The study ran its PCR with 60 Vbeta and 13 Jbeta primers. Clones were sequenced by immunoSEQ multiplex PCR, and TCRdb holds only the in-frame ones, with some missing. The table records 55,000 to 70,000 clones, more than 60% of them present only once. In this sample, this clone turned up once. The length of the CDR3 is 11 residues. Germline V gene data show CDR1 as GTSNPN and CDR2 as SVGIG (reference sequence). Trimming removed 4 bases at V and 7 bases at J, with 8 bases between. The chain joins TRBV30 to TRBJ2-1, with a weak D call TRBD2 (5 bases). The specimen sequenced was PBMCs. This sequence was found in a male donor in good health and CMV-seropositive. The CDR3 DNA is TGTGCCTGGACGGGAATAAATGAGCAGTTCTTC. Amino acid sequence: CAWTGINEQFF.